The 20 T cell receptor beta chains below all came from one sample that was sequenced in a study of blood T cell repertoires in COVID-19. TCRdb's table, derived via immunoSEQ multiplex PCR, lists solely in-frame clones and lacks some. This table holds roughly 150,000 clones, approximately 85% found once. The sample comprised peripheral blood. These receptors all stem from a woman of 80 years or more with COVID-19, enrolled during active disease.

A word on this clone: The junction and the germline gene differ at one end; a read error may be behind it. The sample carries other DNA sequences with the same CDR3. The chain couples TRBV10-3 to TRBJ2-5; D call uncertain. CDR1 and CDR2 from the germline V gene are ENHRY and SYGVKD. The CDR3 has 15 amino acids. CDR3 bases: TGTGCTATCAGTGACCCTCGACAAGCCCAAGAGACCCAGTACTTC. This sequence encodes CAISDPRQAQETQYF.

This clone was found a few times. The chain recombines TRBV7-3 with TRBJ2-2, with D possibly matching TRBD2 (6 bases). The germline V gene encodes CDR1 SGHTA and CDR2 FQGTGA. V dropped 8 bases and J dropped 4 bases, with 17 bases sitting between them. The CDR3 is 15 residues long. This CDR3 is CASGRVAAATGELFF. For the CDR3, the DNA is TGTGCCAGCGGTCGGGTAGCGGCAGCCACCGGGGAGCTGTTTTTT.

The J gene is TRBJ1-1, the V gene TRBV30; D is ambiguous. Trimming removed 0 bases at V and 4 bases at J, with 15 bases between. Germline V gene lookup returns CDR1 GTSNPN and CDR2 SVGIG (reference sequence). This CDR3 has 15 residues. In DNA form, the CDR3 reads TGTGCCTGGAGTGTACTAGAGAGGGTCAGCACTGAAGCTTTCTTT. Protein product: CAWSVLERVSTEAFF.

This clone was detected a few times. The V and J genes are TRBV6-4 and TRBJ2-3; 10 nucleotides line up with TRBD2. Germline CDR1 is MRHNA and CDR2 is SNTAGT. This CDR3 has 15 residues. J was trimmed by 1 base and V by 3 bases; bases with no gene match: 1. The CDR3 DNA reads TGTGCCAGCAGTGAAGGACTAGCGGGCACAGATACGCAGTATTTT. This encodes CASSEGLAGTDTQYF.

This clone was counted only a few times. The CDR3 DNA sequence: TGCAGTGCTAGTGCCTCGTCCAGGGGGCTCGGCTATGGCTACACCTTC. This encodes CSASASSRGLGYGYTF. The chain employs TRBV20-1 and TRBJ1-2, with 8 bases aligning to TRBD1. CDR1 and CDR2 (germline): DFQATT, SNEGSKA (reference sequence). The junction had 13 bases not matched to a gene; V was cut back by 3 bases and J by 4 bases. This CDR3 is built from 16 residues.

The chain links TRBV2 to TRBJ1-6; 12 nucleotides align to TRBD1. This CDR3 spans 15 amino acids. Germline CDR1 reads SNHLY; CDR2 reads FYNNEI. Trimming took 6 bases from V and 8 from J; bases not matched to a gene: 5. CDR3 sequence reads: CASRGTGGSYSPLHF. CDR3 coding DNA: TGTGCCAGCAGGGGGACAGGGGGCTCTTATTCACCCCTCCACTTT.

This chain joins TRBV7-3 and TRBJ2-5; D is unclear. The CDR3 loop spans 16 amino acids. Germline V gives CDR1 SGHTA, CDR2 FQGTGA. Between the trimmed V and J ends, which lost 1 base and 1 base, there was a span of 13 bases. CDR3 nucleotide sequence: TGTGCCAGCAGCTTAAACGTTGGCAGTTTCCAAGAGACCCAGTACTTC. Its protein product is CASSLNVGSFQETQYF.

V usage is TRBV19 and J usage is TRBJ1-2; D gene ambiguous. The CDR3 length is 15 residues. Looked up from germline, CDR1 is LNHDA and CDR2 is SQIVND (reference sequence). V dropped 5 bases and J dropped 3 bases, with 16 bases sitting between them. CDR3 loop: CASSLLLREDYGYTF. The CDR3 DNA reads TGTGCCAGTAGTCTACTCCTGAGGGAGGACTATGGCTACACCTTC.

This chain links TRBV3-1 (or the pseudogene TRBV3-2) with TRBJ2-5; maybe TRBD1 (5 bases). The CDR3 totals 12 residues. V lost 4 bases to trimming and J lost 7 bases, with 10 bases between them. Per the germline V gene, CDR1 is LGHDT and CDR2 is YNNKEL (reference sequence). The CDR3: CASSLVQGTQYF. In DNA form, the CDR3 reads TGTGCCAGCAGCCTGGTCCAGGGGACCCAGTACTTC.

The chain couples TRBV19 to TRBJ2-1, with D maybe TRBD1 (6 bases). The CDR3 totals 13 residues. V was clipped by 6 bases and J by 0 bases, with 6 bases between them. The germline CDR1 and CDR2 sequences are LNHDA and SQIVND (reference sequence). Here the CDR3 reads CASRQGSYNEQFF. The CDR3 nucleotides read TGTGCCAGTAGACAGGGCTCCTACAATGAGCAGTTCTTC.

This chain links TRBV19 with TRBJ2-1; weak D call: TRBD2 (5 bases). CDR3 size: 14 residues. Germline CDR1 is LNHDA and CDR2 is SQIVND (reference sequence). V was trimmed by 4 bases and J by 7 bases, leaving 14 bases between them. CDR3 sequence: CASSTQDGENEQFF. The CDR3 region has the DNA TGTGCCAGTAGTACCCAGGACGGGGAAAATGAGCAGTTCTTC.

J is TRBJ1-2 and V is TRBV4-1; D gene ambiguous. CDR1 is MGHRA, CDR2 YSYEKL, per germline. This CDR3 has 16 amino acids. V lost 3 bases to trimming and J lost 0 bases, with 14 bases between them. The CDR3 DNA follows: TGCGCCAGCAGCCAGAGCGACGGGAAAGCTAACTATGGCTACACCTTC. Protein: CASSQSDGKANYGYTF.

This clone has a handful of counts. This sequence joins TRBV18 and TRBJ1-1; D call uncertain. There are 12 residues in the CDR3. The V gene lost 0 bases and the J gene lost 10 bases, with 9 bases spanning the gap. Looked up from germline, CDR1 is KGHSH and CDR2 is LQKENI. The DNA of the CDR3 is TGTGCCAGCTCACCACCGACTAGTGGAGCTTTCTTT. It codes for CASSPPTSGAFF.

The chain carries TRBV28 and TRBJ2-3; the D gene is possibly TRBD2 (6 bases). V lost 5 bases, J lost 0 bases, and 15 bases lay in between. The germline V gene encodes CDR1 MDHEN and CDR2 SYDVKM. This CDR3 comprises 16 residues. CDR3 in amino acids: CASSPHSGLSTDTQYF. Written as DNA, the CDR3 is TGTGCCAGCAGTCCACATAGCGGATTAAGCACAGATACGCAGTATTTT.

This clone appeared once. The chain links TRBV5-4 to TRBJ2-2; the match to TRBD2 covers 8 bases. Germline V gene data show CDR1 as SGHNT and CDR2 as YYREEE (reference sequence). The junction had 2 bases not matched to a gene; V was cut back by 4 bases and J by 0 bases. This CDR3 is 15 amino acids long. CDR3 amino acids: CASSRGLANTGELFF. The CDR3 nucleotides read TGTGCCAGCAGCCGGGGACTAGCGAACACCGGGGAGCTGTTTTTT.

The rearrangement links TRBV30 to TRBJ2-7; D is perhaps TRBD2 (6 bases). The V gene lost 5 bases and the J gene lost 2 bases, with 16 bases spanning the gap. Per the germline V gene, CDR1 is GTSNPN and CDR2 is SVGIG (reference sequence). The CDR3 totals 14 residues. In DNA form, the CDR3 reads TGTGCCTGGGTATCCCGGGAGTCGACCTACGAGCAGTACTTC. As protein: CAWVSRESTYEQYF.

V usage is TRBV10-1 and J usage is TRBJ1-1; TRBD1 might be the D (6 bases). Trimming shortened V by 5 bases and J by 5 bases, and 12 bases separated the two germline ends. The CDR3 loop spans 13 amino acids. Germline CDR1 reads WNHNN; CDR2 reads SYGVQD (reference sequence). The CDR3 DNA reads as TGCGCCAGCAGTCCCAGGGGCTGGACTGAAGCTTTCTTT. Its translation is CASSPRGWTEAFF.

The chain joins TRBV18 to TRBJ2-2; TRBD1 might be the D (6 bases). The CDR3 covers 16 residues. The germline V and J ends were trimmed by 3 bases and 4 bases, with 15 bases remaining between them. The germline V gene has CDR1 KGHSH and CDR2 LQKENI. The CDR3 here is CASSPLGAFGTGELFF. In DNA form, the CDR3 reads TGTGCCAGCTCACCTTTGGGGGCATTCGGCACCGGGGAGCTGTTTTTT. Variable domain in full (rest from reference TRBV18 and TRBJ2-2): NAGVMQNPRHLVRRRGQEARLRCSPMKGHSHVYWYRQLPEEGLKFMVYLQKENIIDESGMPKERFSAEFPKEGPSILRIQQVVRGDSAAYFCASSPLGAFGTGELFFGEGSRLTVL.

The V gene is TRBV5-6, the J gene TRBJ1-6, with 9 positions matching TRBD1. The CDR3 length is 16 residues. After removal of 3 bases from V and 3 bases from J, the junction contained 4 bases not matched to a gene. From germline, CDR1 is SGHDT and CDR2 YYEEEE. CDR3 nucleotides: TGTGCCAGCAGCTGGACAGGGGAGGTCTATAATTCACCCCTCCACTTT. It encodes CASSWTGEVYNSPLHF.

The chain is built from TRBV5-8 and TRBJ1-4, with 8 positions matching TRBD1. V gave up 2 bases and J gave up 8 bases; unmatched junction bases: 8. The CDR3 has 15 residues. CDR1 SGHTS and CDR2 YDEGEE come from the germline V gene. The CDR3: CASSFGGRGHEKLFF. As DNA, the CDR3 is TGTGCCAGCAGCTTCGGGGGCAGGGGGCACGAAAAACTGTTTTTT.